What follows are 6 T cell receptor beta chains derived from one specimen sequenced in a study of low-dose radiotherapy and immunotherapy resistance in tumors. TRAV- and TRBV-specific primers were used for first-strand cDNA, which covered alpha and beta chains. PCR amplification of the TCRs was performed with Phusion for approximately 20 PCR cycles, and it relied on a constant-region primer together with a V-primer adapter. TCRdb re-analysed the reads in MiXCR, keeping a single row per CDR3 protein. The sample has approximately 91,000 distinct CDR3 sequences, 20% to 25% seen once. Described time point: after trial treatment. Treatment denoted: LDRT plus nivolumab, ipilimumab, low-dose cyclophosphamide and aspirin (RACIN trial). The sample in question was PBMCs, obtained after low-dose radiotherapy plus immunotherapy. These receptor sequences come from a female donor with ovarian cancer.

This clonotype was seen only a few times. The V gene is TRBV30, the J gene TRBJ1-2, with TRBD1 identical over 9 bases. CDR1 GTSNPN and CDR2 SVGIG come from the germline V gene (reference sequence). The V gene end was trimmed by 3 bases and the J gene end by 5 bases; junction bases not matched to a gene: 7. CDR3 length: 14 residues. The CDR3 DNA sequence: TGTGCCTGGAGAGAGGACAGGGGTTATTATGGCTACACCTTC. Its translation: CAWREDRGYYGYTF.

This clonotype was observed at least ten times. The CDR3 DNA is TGTGCCAGCAGCCCCCTCGGACAGGGAATCACTGAAGCTTTCTTT. Protein: CASSPLGQGITEAFF. The V and J genes are TRBV28 and TRBJ1-1, with 8 bases matching TRBD1. This CDR3 spans 15 amino acids. Germline V gives CDR1 MDHEN, CDR2 SYDVKM. V was pared by 6 bases and J by 4 bases, with 10 bases of the junction left unmatched.

Regarding this clonotype: This may be a read error, as it is one base from a much larger clone. The chain has TRBV30 and TRBJ2-1, with TRBD2 matching 10 bases. CDR1 and CDR2 from the germline V gene are GTSNPN and SVGIG (reference sequence). The CDR3 is 14 residues long. The CDR3 sequence: CAWSESGTSVKQLF. The DNA of the CDR3 is TGTGCCTGGAGCGAATCCGGGACTAGCGTGAAGCAGCTCTTC.

For this clonotype: This may be a read error, as it is one base from a much larger clone. The chain is built from TRBV4-3 and TRBJ2-7, with D perhaps matching TRBD2 (5 bases). From germline, CDR1 is LGHNA and CDR2 YSLEER. The CDR3 spans 14 residues. The DNA of the CDR3 is TGCGCCAGCAGCCAGGCGGGTACAACCTACGGGCAGTACTTC. Protein: CASSQAGTTYGQYF.

This clonotype has ten or more counts. The chain links TRBV19 to TRBJ2-2, with no clear D. The CDR3 is 14 amino acids. Germline lookup yields CDR1 LNHDA and CDR2 SQIVND (reference sequence). V was trimmed by 1 base and J by 2 bases, leaving 5 bases between them. As DNA, the CDR3 is TGTGCCAGTAGTATAGGGGTCAACACCGGGGAGCTGTTTTTT. It encodes CASSIGVNTGELFF.

This clonotype was recorded many times. V is TRBV10-3 and J is TRBJ2-3, with D possibly matching TRBD2 (6 bases). Germline V gene data show CDR1 as ENHRY and CDR2 as SYGVKD. V dropped 2 bases and J dropped 4 bases, with 16 bases sitting between them. The CDR3 totals 16 residues. Here the CDR3 DNA reads TGTGCCATCAGTGAGAGGGGCGGGGCCTACCCAGATACGCAGTATTTT. Protein sequence: CAISERGGAYPDTQYF.